The 32 T cell receptor beta chains in this list originate from one sample, sequenced in a study of T cell clonality in common variable immunodeficiency. The method was immunoSEQ multiplex PCR; TCRdb's version includes in-frame clones alone and lacks a portion of them. The data show under 50,000 clones, with none appearing a single time. Sequencing used peripheral blood mononuclear cells. The receptors shown here come from a person aged 18-70 years in good health.

This clone has more than one count but fewer than ten. The read is 3 residues too short to cover the CDR3 end, so that end is filled in from the germline J gene. V is TRBV6-1 and J is TRBJ1-5; 7 nucleotides match TRBD1. After removal of 4 bases from V and 3 bases from J, the junction contained 9 bases not matched to a gene. Per the germline V gene, CDR1 is MNHNS and CDR2 is SASEGT. The CDR3 spans 16 residues. The sequenced CDR3 bases are TGTGCCAGCAGTGCGGACAGGCGGGGCCTCAATCAGCCC. Amino acid sequence: CASSADRRGLNQP. The entire CDR3 sequence reads CASSADRRGLNQPQHF.

This clone was seen repeatedly, ten times or more. The sequence runs out 3 residues before the end of the CDR3; the remainder is reconstructed from the germline J gene. The chain links TRBV5-4 to TRBJ2-1; possible D gene TRBD1, 6 bases. The CDR3 sequence is 14 residues long. V was cut by 4 bases and J by 6 bases, with 14 bases left in between. Germline V gene data show CDR1 as SGHNT and CDR2 as YYREEE (reference sequence). CDR3 in amino acids: CASSLTADSNEQFF. The covered CDR3 bases are TGTGCCAGCAGCCTAACTGCGGACAGCAATGAG.

This clone came up many times. CDR3 bases read: TGTGCCAGCAGCTTAGGCAGGGGGCTTACCTACGAG. Amino acid sequence: CASSLGRGLTYE. In full, the CDR3 reads CASSLGRGLTYEQYF. The chain carries TRBV7-2 and TRBJ2-7, with 8 bases identical to TRBD1. The read is 3 residues too short to cover the CDR3 end, so that end is filled in from the germline J gene. Trimming removed 1 base from V and 2 bases from J; junction bases left unmatched: 4. The CDR3 consists of 15 residues. From germline, CDR1 is SGHTA and CDR2 FQGNSA.

In this sample, this clone turned up many times. The read terminates 3 residues before the CDR3 end, so the remaining end is supplied by the germline J gene. The chain couples TRBV29-1 to TRBJ2-2; 7 positions agree with TRBD1. Germline trimming cut 7 bases from V and 0 bases from J; bases unmatched to any gene: 5. Germline assignment: CDR1 SQVTM and CDR2 ANQGSEA. The CDR3 extends over 14 amino acids. The sequenced CDR3 bases are TGCAGCGCGGGACAGACTTCGAACACCGGGGAG. Translation: CSAGQTSNTGE. In full, the CDR3 reads CSAGQTSNTGELFF.

A word on this clone: A single base is all that separates this from a far larger clone, so a read error is likely. The read terminates 3 residues ahead of where the CDR3 ends, so the germline J gene completes it. The V call is TRBV30, the J call TRBJ2-3; 7 nucleotides agree with TRBD1. The CDR3 is 11 residues long. Germline-derived CDR1 and CDR2 are GTSNPN and SVGIG (reference sequence). The CDR3 sequence: CAWKGADAQYF. The CDR3 bases that were read are TGTGCCTGGAAGGGGGCAGATGCG.

This clone was seen at least ten times. Read data end 3 residues before the CDR3 end; the end is taken from the germline J gene. This sequence joins TRBV5-1 and TRBJ2-7; tentative D call: TRBD2 (7 bases). Germline values: CDR1 SGHRS, CDR2 YFSETQ. This CDR3 contains 15 residues. Trimming removed 3 bases from V and 6 bases from J, with 19 bases in between. The CDR3 region is CASSYWGGASLEQYF. The part of the CDR3 DNA that was read is TGCGCCAGCAGCTATTGGGGGGGGGCCTCACTCGAG.

This clone was seen at least ten times. The read ends 3 residues shy of where the CDR3 ends; the end is completed using the germline J gene. The rearrangement links TRBV7-9 to TRBJ2-1, with 8 nucleotides matching TRBD2. CDR3 length: 15 amino acids. V trimming: 5 bases; J trimming: 3 bases; junction bases outside the gene matches: 6. Germline V gene lookup returns CDR1 SEHNR and CDR2 FQNEAQ (reference sequence). The sequenced part of the CDR3 DNA is TGTGCCAGCAGCCCAGCGGGGGCGGACTACAATGAG. It translates to CASSPAGADYNE. The entire CDR3 sequence reads CASSPAGADYNEQFF.

This clone was observed many times. The read ends 3 residues before the CDR3 terminus; that terminus is restored from the germline J gene. This chain joins TRBV20-1 and TRBJ2-2; D possibly matches TRBD1 or TRBD2 (5 bases each). Trimming shortened V by 1 base and J by 3 bases, and 9 bases separated the two germline ends. Germline CDR1 reads DFQATT; CDR2 reads SNEGSKA (reference sequence). The CDR3 spans 14 residues. The CDR3 loop is CSARVRGHTGELFF. CDR3 bases read: TGCAGTGCTAGAGTGAGGGGTCACACCGGGGAG.

This clone appeared many times. Sequencing ends 3 residues short of the CDR3 end; the germline J gene provides the rest. This sequence joins TRBV5-6 and TRBJ2-3; 10 bases line up with TRBD2. Germline lookup yields CDR1 SGHDT and CDR2 YYEEEE. Unmatched junction bases numbered 4, after V lost 4 bases and J lost 2 bases. CDR3 size: 15 residues. The CDR3 spells CASSGTSGVTDTQYF. CDR3 DNA (partial): TGTGCCAGCAGCGGCACTAGCGGGGTCACAGATACG.

This clone was detected many times. The read terminates 3 residues before the CDR3 end, so the remaining end is supplied by the germline J gene. The chain employs TRBV10-3 and TRBJ1-2; TRBD1 might be the D (5 bases). CDR1 is ENHRY and CDR2 is SYGVKD in the germline V gene. CDR3 length equals 13 residues. With 1 base removed from V and 6 bases from J, the gap between germline ends came to 9 bases. The sequenced CDR3 bases are TGTGCCATCAGTGAGTATCGAGGGGATGGC. Its translation: CAISEYRGDG. The CDR3 in full is CAISEYRGDGYTF.

This clone was seen many times. Incomplete CDR3 DNA: TGTGCCAGCAGCTTAAGGGGACAGGCGGGGACTGAA. Translating it yields CASSLRGQAGTE. In full, the CDR3 reads CASSLRGQAGTEAFF. The chain links TRBV7-8 to TRBJ1-1; TRBD1 aligns across 8 bases. The CDR3 end is not reached by the read, which stops 3 residues before it; the germline J gene fills it in. Germline CDR1 reads SGHVS; CDR2 reads FQNEAQ. This CDR3 region has 15 residues. The junction had 7 bases not matched to a gene; V was cut back by 2 bases and J by 5 bases.

This clone was counted ten times or more. The sequence runs out 3 residues before the end of the CDR3; the remainder is reconstructed from the germline J gene. This rearrangement joins TRBV19 to TRBJ2-5; TRBD1 matches at 8 bases. V lost 10 bases, J lost 1 base, and 14 bases stayed unmatched. Germline loops: CDR1 LNHDA, CDR2 SQIVND (reference sequence). This CDR3 region has 16 residues. The CDR3: CATTHTGQGSQETQYF. The covered CDR3 bases are TGTGCCACTACGCACACCGGACAGGGCAGCCAAGAGACC.

This clone has ten or more counts. The CDR3 end lies 3 residues beyond the end of the read and is filled in from the germline J gene. V usage is TRBV7-8 and J usage is TRBJ1-2; TRBD1 matches 11 bases. The CDR3 loop spans 15 amino acids. J gave up 4 bases and V 5 bases, and 6 bases lay outside the gene matches. CDR1 SGHVS and CDR2 FQNEAQ come from the germline V gene. CDR3 DNA (partial): TGTGCCAGCAGCCCCGGACAGGGGGCAGGCTATGGC. It codes for CASSPGQGAGYG. The full CDR3 reads CASSPGQGAGYGYTF.

This clone was picked up many times. The DNA ends 3 residues before the CDR3 does, and the rest of the CDR3 is filled in from the germline J gene. V and J are TRBV4-1 and TRBJ1-2; unclear D gene. Between the trimmed V and J ends, which lost 0 bases and 4 bases, there was a span of 12 bases. The length of the CDR3 is 15 residues. Germline V CDR1 and CDR2: MGHRA, YSYEKL. The CDR3 protein is CASSQEEGRGYGYTF. Incomplete CDR3 DNA: TGCGCCAGCAGCCAAGAGGAAGGGCGTGGCTATGGC.

The table lists this clone with a few counts. The read ends 3 residues early relative to the CDR3; the germline J gene fills the gap. The chain uses TRBV30 and TRBJ1-1; D ambiguous. The CDR3 sequence is 13 residues long. Germline V CDR1 and CDR2: GTSNPN, SVGIG (reference sequence). V dropped 5 bases and J dropped 2 bases, with 12 bases sitting between them. The sequenced CDR3 bases are TGTGCCTGGCGGTCAGGACTCAACACTGAA. Translating it yields CAWRSGLNTE. The entire CDR3 is CAWRSGLNTEAFF. The whole variable domain, remainder taken from reference TRBV30 and TRBJ1-1, is SQTIHQWPATLVQPVGSPLSLECTVEGTSNPNLYWYRQAAGRGLQLLFYSVGIGQISSEVPQNLSASRPQDRQFILSSKKLLLSDSGFYLCAWRSGLNTEAFFGQGTRLTVV.

This clone was picked up many times. Read data end 3 residues before the CDR3 end; the end is taken from the germline J gene. This chain connects TRBV5-4 to TRBJ1-2; TRBD1 might be the D (5 bases). The CDR3 totals 14 residues. Trimming cost V 3 bases and J 0 bases, with 9 bases left between them. Per the germline V gene, CDR1 is SGHNT and CDR2 is YYREEE (reference sequence). The CDR3 loop is CASSSTEANYGYTF. The covered CDR3 bases are TGTGCCAGCAGCTCGACAGAAGCTAACTATGGC.

This clone was recorded many times. The CDR3 goes on 3 residues after the read ends, and that part is filled in from the germline J gene. This chain uses TRBV5-6 with TRBJ1-1; 7 nucleotides match TRBD1. CDR1 and CDR2 from the germline V gene are SGHDT and YYEEEE. This CDR3 is 14 amino acids long. V was clipped by 0 bases and J by 3 bases; unmatched bases: 2. CDR3: CASSLGTGDTEAFF. The DNA read from the CDR3 is TGTGCCAGCAGCTTGGGAACAGGGGACACTGAA.

This clone has a count of ten or more. From the germline J gene comes the end of the CDR3, since the read stops 3 residues before it. This rearrangement joins TRBV2 to TRBJ2-1, with 13 bases fitting TRBD2. The CDR3 is 15 residues long. Germline lookup yields CDR1 SNHLY and CDR2 FYNNEI. The V segment lost 5 bases and the J segment 8 bases; nucleotides outside the gene matches: 6. CDR3 DNA, as far as it was read: TGTGCCAGCAGTTATACTAGCGGGGGGGCCTATGAG. Residues: CASSYTSGGAYE. The full CDR3 reads CASSYTSGGAYEQFF.

In this sample, this clone turned up many times. Sequencing ends 3 residues short of the CDR3 end; the germline J gene provides the rest. The chain has TRBV19 and TRBJ1-6; D perhaps matches TRBD1 (6 bases). CDR1 and CDR2 from the germline V gene are LNHDA and SQIVND (reference sequence). V gave up 5 bases and J gave up 10 bases, with 12 bases separating them. CDR3 length: 13 residues. The sequenced CDR3 bases are TGTGCCAGTAGTGCGGGGGCGGGATCACCC. Protein product: CASSAGAGSP. The CDR3 in its entirety is CASSAGAGSPLHF.

This clone was counted ten times or more. The read terminates 3 residues before the CDR3 end, so the remaining end is supplied by the germline J gene. This chain links TRBV4-1 with TRBJ1-1, with 7 bases lining up with TRBD1. V gave up 5 bases and J gave up 1 base; unmatched junction bases: 7. CDR1 is MGHRA, CDR2 YSYEKL, per germline. The CDR3 sequence is 15 residues long. The DNA read from the CDR3 is TGCGCCAGCAGCACTACCAGACAGGGGAACACTGAA. Amino acid sequence: CASSTTRQGNTE. The whole CDR3 protein reads CASSTTRQGNTEAFF.

This clone was detected many times. The read comes to an end 3 residues before the CDR3 does, leaving the germline J gene to fill in the end. The rearrangement uses TRBV11-2 and TRBJ1-2, with D unclear. This CDR3 has 13 amino acids. The ends were cut back, 1 base at V and 3 bases at J, with 6 bases in the middle. Germline CDR1 and CDR2: SGHAT and FQNNGV. The CDR3 loop is CASSLGSDYGYTF. Incomplete CDR3 DNA: TGTGCCAGCAGCTTAGGGTCGGACTATGGC.

This clone was counted ten times or more. The read stops 3 residues short of the end of the CDR3; the missing end is completed from the germline J gene. The chain combines TRBV5-3 with TRBJ1-1; no clear D. TRBV5-3 is flagged as an ORF with uncertain function. This CDR3 has 12 residues. Trimming took off 4 bases at V and 3 bases at J, with 7 bases between the two ends. The covered CDR3 bases are TGTGCCAGAAGCGGTCAGTACACTGAA. Translating it yields CARSGQYTE. The whole CDR3 protein is CARSGQYTEAFF.

This clone came up many times. The read gets to within 3 residues of the CDR3 end, and the germline J gene fills in the rest. The chain carries TRBV15 and TRBJ2-3; unclear D gene. V gave up 0 bases and J gave up 0 bases, with 10 bases separating them. The germline V gene encodes CDR1 LNHNV and CDR2 YYDKDF (reference sequence). CDR3 length: 16 amino acids. The CDR3 sequence is CATSRDTDYSTDTQYF. The covered CDR3 bases are TGTGCCACCAGCAGAGATACAGATTACAGCACAGATACG.

The sample holds many counts of this clone. Read sequence stops 3 residues before the CDR3 end, and the germline J gene provides the missing end. The chain joins TRBV9 to TRBJ1-2, with D possibly matching TRBD1 (6 bases). CDR3 length: 15 amino acids. Germline assignment: CDR1 SGDLS and CDR2 YYNGEE. CDR3 bases read: TGTGCCAGCAGCGTAGCGTGGGGGCTGGTTTACGGC. As protein: CASSVAWGLVYG. The complete CDR3 reads CASSVAWGLVYGYTF.

The sample holds many counts of this clone. The sequence runs out 3 residues before the end of the CDR3; the remainder is reconstructed from the germline J gene. The V and J genes are TRBV30 and TRBJ2-5; D may be TRBD1 (6 bases). The length of the CDR3 is 15 residues. CDR1 GTSNPN and CDR2 SVGIG come from the germline V gene (reference sequence). Trimming took 1 base from V and 7 from J, leaving 19 bases between them. CDR3 sequence reads: CAWSAPGQLRVTQYF. The covered CDR3 bases are TGTGCCTGGAGTGCGCCGGGACAACTTCGGGTGACC.

This clone showed up many times. The CDR3 extends 3 residues past the end of the read, so its final part is completed from the germline J gene. Other DNA sequences in this specimen translate into the identical CDR3. The rearrangement links TRBV5-3 to TRBJ2-2; the D gene is possibly TRBD1 (6 bases). TRBV5-3 is assigned to the ORF class and has an uncertain function. V was shortened by 7 bases and J by 6 bases, with 34 bases between the two germline ends. The CDR3 sequence is 20 residues long. CDR3 region: CARAQKTYRVGYVQAGELFF. The CDR3 bases that were read are TGTGCCAGAGCCCAGAAAACCTACAGGGTTGGTTACGTTCAGGCCGGGGAG.

This clone was recorded many times. Sequencing ends 3 residues short of the CDR3 end; the germline J gene provides the rest. The chain links TRBV6-1 to TRBJ2-3; possible D gene TRBD1, 6 bases. The germline gives CDR1 MNHNS, CDR2 SASEGT. Trimming shortened V by 1 base and J by 5 bases, and 13 bases separated the two germline ends. CDR3 length equals 15 residues. CDR3 DNA, as far as it was read: TGTGCCAGCAGTGAAGGTGGCAGGGGAAAAGATACG. Translation: CASSEGGRGKDT. The entire CDR3 protein is CASSEGGRGKDTQYF.

About this clone: Since a much larger clone is just one base distant, this may be a read error. The CDR3 goes on 3 residues after the read ends, and that part is filled in from the germline J gene. The rearrangement uses TRBV7-2 and TRBJ2-3, with D possibly being TRBD2 (5 bases). CDR3 length: 13 amino acids. Per the germline V gene, CDR1 is SGHTA and CDR2 is FQGNSA. The CDR3 bases that were read are TGTGCCAGCAGCTTAGGGCTAGCTGAGACG. Encoded protein: CASSLGLAET. The whole CDR3 protein reads CASSLGLAETQYF.

In its sample, this clone was seen a few times. With the read ending 3 residues before the CDR3 end, the germline J gene is used to fill in that end. The chain is built from TRBV5-6 and TRBJ2-5, with TRBD2 as a possible D gene (6 bases). This CDR3 contains 14 residues. The germline V gene has CDR1 SGHDT and CDR2 YYEEEE. Incomplete CDR3 DNA: TGTGCCAGCAGCTTGTGGGGGGAGACAGATACC. Encoded protein: CASSLWGETDT. The complete CDR3 sequence is CASSLWGETDTQYF.

This clone was counted many times. Read data end 3 residues before the CDR3 end; the end is taken from the germline J gene. J is TRBJ2-3 and V is TRBV7-2; D ambiguous. The CDR3 sequence is 13 residues long. V was cut by 5 bases and J by 4 bases, with 10 bases left in between. The germline V gene has CDR1 SGHTA and CDR2 FQGNSA. The CDR3 here is CASSLRRSDTQYF. CDR3 DNA, as far as it was read: TGTGCCAGCAGCCTCAGGAGATCAGATACG.

Ten or more counts support this clone. Distinct nucleotide sequences in the sample also encode this CDR3. The part of the CDR3 DNA that was read is TGTGCCAGCAGCCAAGACCGGACAGATACG. Translation: CASSQDRTDT. The entire CDR3 protein reads CASSQDRTDTQYF. This chain uses TRBV4-2 with TRBJ2-3; the D is unclear. The CDR3 end lies 3 residues beyond the end of the read and is filled in from the germline J gene. The V and J ends lost 0 bases and 3 bases respectively, with 4 bases between them. The germline V gene has CDR1 LGHNA and CDR2 YNFKEQ. The CDR3 spans 13 residues.

This clone was detected a few times. The CDR3 here is CASSLGRGTSYEQYF. The CDR3 bases that were read are TGTGCCAGCAGCTTGGGTCGGGGGACCTCCTACGAG. The V and J genes are TRBV5-5 and TRBJ2-7; D might be TRBD2 (6 bases). The DNA ends 3 residues before the CDR3 does, and the rest of the CDR3 is filled in from the germline J gene. The ends were cut back, 0 bases at V and 0 bases at J, with 10 bases in the middle. Germline assignment: CDR1 SGHKS and CDR2 YYEKEE (reference sequence). This CDR3 contains 15 residues.